Listed below are T cell receptor beta chains from one sample, sequenced in a study of cytomegalovirus exposure and HLA in healthy donors. Some clones are missing from TCRdb's copy, which holds only in-frame ones; the method was immunoSEQ multiplex PCR. Counted here are under 250,000 clones, roughly 79% occurring once; the ten biggest clones make up 1.5% to 2%. Input material: PBMCs. These receptors originate from a man aged 25-45 years in good health and CMV-seronegative. Both conserved end residues are part of each CDR3. Each record gives: D gene, clone size, J gene, V gene, CDR3 protein, CDR3 DNA. A D gene is named only where the DNA matches it firmly. Some rows mark clone size as missing; the rest say once, few, many or name a class of expanded clone.

TRBD1 few TRBJ2-1 TRBV5-4 CASSLGTARVTGGYNEQFF TGTGCCAGCAGCTTGGGGACAGCAAGAGTCACAGGGGGCTACAATGAGCAGTTCTTC
NA once TRBJ1-4 TRBV6-1 CASSFSFTNEKLFF TGTGCCAGCAGTTTTTCTTTTACTAATGAAAAACTGTTTTTT
TRBD2 NA TRBJ2-1 TRBV19 CASSILGGTSGVYNEQFF TGTGCCAGTAGTATCTTAGGGGGGACTAGCGGGGTCTACAATGAGCAGTTCTTC
NA NA TRBJ2-5 TRBV4-1 CASSQVSSGLETQYF TGCGCCAGCAGCCAAGTATCGAGCGGGCTGGAGACCCAGTACTTC
NA NA TRBJ2-7 TRBV29-1 CSVEDHGGRNAYEQYF TGCAGCGTTGAAGATCACGGGGGGCGGAATGCCTACGAGCAGTACTTC
TRBD1 NA TRBJ1-1 TRBV28 CASSLGTGDSSFF TGTGCCAGCAGTTTAGGGACAGGGGACTCATCTTTCTTT
TRBD1 few TRBJ1-2 TRBV29-1 CSVDHRGLSYGYTF TGCAGCGTAGACCACAGGGGGCTTAGCTATGGCTACACCTTC
NA NA TRBJ2-7 TRBV5-6 CASSFGSRSYEQYF TGTGCCAGCAGCTTCGGGAGTAGGTCCTACGAGCAGTACTTC
NA once TRBJ2-5 TRBV11-3 CASSRGGGDGETQYF TGTGCCAGCAGCCGGGGAGGAGGGGATGGAGAGACCCAGTACTTC
NA once TRBJ1-6 TRBV5-1 CASSLELGSPLHF TGCGCCAGCAGCTTGGAACTCGGGTCACCCCTCCACTTT
NA NA TRBJ1-4 TRBV15 CATSRPPDSFLNEKLFF TGTGCCACCAGCAGACCTCCAGACAGTTTCCTTAATGAAAAACTGTTTTTT
TRBD2 NA TRBJ2-3 TRBV18 CASSGLAASTDTQYF TGTGCCAGCTCAGGACTAGCGGCTAGCACAGATACGCAGTATTTT
NA few TRBJ1-5 TRBV19 CASSPGQPNQPQHF TGTGCCAGTAGCCCTGGACAGCCCAATCAGCCCCAGCATTTT
NA once TRBJ1-4 TRBV4-1 CASSHNSGADNEKLFF TGCGCCAGCAGCCACAACTCAGGGGCCGATAATGAAAAACTGTTTTTT
TRBD2 NA TRBJ2-3 TRBV28 CASTSQREEADTQYF TGTGCCAGCACGTCACAGCGGGAGGAGGCAGATACGCAGTATTTT